Given below is one T cell receptor (beta chain) in context. The target antigen is unknown. Using immunoSEQ multiplex PCR, the repertoire was profiled, and TCRdb retains in-frame clones only, with some absent. Here the sample spans tens of thousands of clones, about nine tenths being singletons. This specimen belongs to a study of T cell responses to AZD1222 COVID-19 vaccine. Turning to the study itself: Combined were second doses at about 4 or about 12 weeks.

The length of the CDR3 is 15 residues. Germline CDR1 reads KGHSH; CDR2 reads LQKENI. V lost 6 bases to trimming and J lost 0 bases, with 12 bases between them. General study points: Vaccination with two AZD1222 doses was followed by a rise in Spike-specific TCR breadth and depth. Donors in the cohort were predominantly white British and more often female, and clonal diversity was possibly underestimated. Spike was spanned by vaccine-associated CD4 TCRs, which were dominant at 160-218 and 743-854.

The V and J genes are TRBV18 and TRBJ2-1; no clear D. The origin of this receptor is an adult in good health. This specimen consisted of peripheral blood, obtained on day 0 of AZD1222 vaccination. The CDR3 region has the DNA TGTGCCAGCTCTCCAGACTTAAGCTCCTACAATGAGCAGTTCTTC. Encoded protein: CASSPDLSSYNEQFF.